A selection of T cell receptor beta chains follows, all from one sample in a study of identical twins. TCRdb reprocessed the 5' RACE reads via MiXCR and lists one record per CDR3 protein. Here the sample spans 300,000 to 400,000 distinct CDR3 sequences, 9% to 15% being singletons. This sample also appeared in a second study, on yellow fever vaccine responses in identical twins.

Sequenced input: CD8+ T cells sorted from blood. These TCRs come from a woman younger than 35 in good health. CDR3s include the opening cysteine and the closing phenylalanine or tryptophan. The order of the fields is V gene, CDR3 length, D gene, clone size, J gene, CDR3 DNA, CDR3 protein. The D gene is left open where the match is weak. The listing skips clone size in some rows; elsewhere it reads once, few, many or a size class.

TRBV7-9	14	-	-	TRBJ2-5	TGTGCCAGCAGCTTCACAGGTGGCGCGGAGACCCAGTACTTC	CASSFTGGAETQYF
TRBV7-8	15	TRBD2	-	TRBJ2-1	TGTGCCAGCAGCAATACTAGCGGGGGGTACAATGAGCAGTTCTTC	CASSNTSGGYNEQFF
TRBV5-1	15	TRBD2	-	TRBJ2-1	TGCGCCAGCAGCTTCACGGGGGGGTCCTACAATGAGCAGTTCTTC	CASSFTGGSYNEQFF
TRBV4-1	14	TRBD2	-	TRBJ2-7	TGCGCCAGCAGCCAAGAGCGGGAGAGCTACGAGCAGTACTTC	CASSQERESYEQYF
TRBV25-1	15	-	-	TRBJ2-1	TGTGCCAGCAGTGAAGGTGGGACGGATTACAATGAGCAGTTCTTC	CASSEGGTDYNEQFF
TRBV4-1	16	-	-	TRBJ1-5	TGCGCCAGCAGCCAAGAGGTAACGGGATTAAATCAGCCCCAGCATTTT	CASSQEVTGLNQPQHF
TRBV4-1	15	TRBD1	-	TRBJ1-4	TGCGCCAGCAGCCCCCTCGGGACAGGTATTGAAAAACTGTTTTTT	CASSPLGTGIEKLFF
TRBV5-1	12	-	many	TRBJ2-3	TGCGCCAGCAGCTTGGTGTCAGATACGCAGTATTTT	CASSLVSDTQYF
TRBV3-1	13	-	many	TRBJ2-1	TGTGCCAGCAGCCAGTACAACGGCAATGAGCAGTTCTTC	CASSQYNGNEQFF
TRBV20-1	13	-	-	TRBJ2-1	TGCAGTGCTAGCCGGCACGACTACAATGAGCAGTTCTTC	CSASRHDYNEQFF
TRBV7-9	12	-	-	TRBJ2-3	TGTGCCAGCAGCTTCCTCACAGATACGCAGTATTTT	CASSFLTDTQYF
TRBV27	13	TRBD2	-	TRBJ2-7	TGTGCCAGCAGTTTAGCGGGAGTGAACGAGCAGTACTTC	CASSLAGVNEQYF
TRBV12-3/TRBV12-4	12	-	many	TRBJ1-2	TGTGCCAGCACCACCTTCACCTATGGCTACACCTTC	CASTTFTYGYTF
TRBV6-5	14	-	few	TRBJ1-1	TGTGCCAGCAGTTACTCACAGGGGAACACTGAAGCTTTCTTT	CASSYSQGNTEAFF
TRBV5-1	16	-	few	TRBJ2-4	TGCGCCAGCAGCCTTATCGGGGGAATAGCCAAAAACATTCAGTACTTC	CASSLIGGIAKNIQYF
TRBV7-9	13	-	once	TRBJ2-1	TGTGCCAGGGGCCCCGGGCTCTTCTGTGAGCAGTTCTTC	CARGPGLFCEQFF
TRBV7-9	12	-	many	TRBJ2-1	TGTGCCAGCACCTTCGGGGACTATGAGCAGTTCTTC	CASTFGDYEQFF
TRBV28	15	-	-	TRBJ2-1	TGTGCCAGCAGTTTAGGGCTAGAATACTACAATGAGCAGTTCTTC	CASSLGLEYYNEQFF
TRBV6-5	13	-	-	TRBJ2-7	TGTGCCAGCAGTTACTCACATACGAACGAGCAGTACTTC	CASSYSHTNEQYF
TRBV10-3	16	TRBD2	-	TRBJ2-3	TGTGCCATCAGCAGGGAAACACTAGCGGACGTAGATACGCAGTATTTT	CAISRETLADVDTQYF
TRBV4-1	15	-	few	TRBJ2-3	TGCGCCAGCAGCCAAGAGTACCCGACGGCAGATACGCAGTATTTT	CASSQEYPTADTQYF
TRBV7-9	14	-	few	TRBJ2-5	TGTGCCAGCAGCCTCATTCCGGGAGAAGAGACCCAGTACTTC	CASSLIPGEETQYF
TRBV5-5	13	-	many	TRBJ2-2	TGTGCCAGCAGCTTGACTGCAACCGGGGAGCTGTTTTTT	CASSLTATGELFF
TRBV21-1	17	-	few	TRBJ2-7	TGTGCCAGCAGTAAATCGGCAGGGTACTGGGTACCCTACGAGCAGTACTTC	CASSKSAGYWVPYEQYF
TRBV3-1	14	TRBD2	many	TRBJ2-7	TGTGCCAGCAGCCAAGGACTAGCGGGTTACGAGCAGTACTTC	CASSQGLAGYEQYF
TRBV20-1	12	-	-	TRBJ1-1	TGCAGTGCTCGTCGTAAGGGTAAAGGGGCTTTCTTT	CSARRKGKGAFF
TRBV2	16	-	-	TRBJ2-1	TGTGCCAGCAGTGGACTGGAAGGAGGGGGGGACACTGAGCAGTTATTC	CASSGLEGGGDTEQLF
TRBV4-1	14	TRBD2	few	TRBJ2-4	TGCGCCAGCAGCCCAGGAGCGGGAGTAAACATTCAGTACTTC	CASSPGAGVNIQYF
TRBV3-1	15	-	-	TRBJ1-2	TGTGCCAGCAGCCAAGATATTGGGGGGCTCTATGGCTACACCTTC	CASSQDIGGLYGYTF
TRBV15	15	TRBD2	many	TRBJ2-7	TGTGCCACCAGCAGAGAGACTAGCGGGGTCGACGAGCAGTACTTC	CATSRETSGVDEQYF
TRBV14	16	-	many	TRBJ2-2	TGTGCCAGCAGTCGTTACTCAGGGCCGAACACCGGGGAGCTGTTTTTT	CASSRYSGPNTGELFF